A single T cell receptor (beta chain) is shown here with its context. The sample is drawn from a study of prognosis after radiotherapy for stage I lung cancer. The trim removed 5 bases at V and 0 bases at J, leaving 10 bases unmatched. The CDR3 is 18 amino acids. The V gene's germline CDR1 is PRHDT and CDR2 FYEKMQ (reference sequence). The TCR beta CDR3 region was amplified from genomic DNA, with two rounds of multiplex PCR being used for the amplification. Gene-specific TRBV and TRBJ primers were used in PCR round one. TCRdb recomputed calls from the multiplex PCR reads with MiXCR, one row per CDR3 protein. The profile shows about 35,000 distinct CDR3 sequences, about 32% of them singletons.

The specimen was PBMCs, collected before or after stereotactic body radiation therapy (not recorded which). The chain couples TRBV13 to TRBJ2-4; TRBD2 matches at 10 bases. The clonotype was recovered from a donor at least 50 years old with non-small cell lung cancer. In DNA form, the CDR3 reads TGTGCCAGCAGCCCCCGGCTAGCGGGGGAGATAGCCAAAAACATTCAGTACTTC. It codes for CASSPRLAGEIAKNIQYF.